This paragraph covers one T cell receptor (beta chain) sequence. This record belongs to a study of OX40 agonist ivuxolimab in advanced cancers. J was trimmed by 6 bases and V by 6 bases; bases with no gene match: 2. This CDR3 spans 12 amino acids. The V gene's germline CDR1 is MNHEY and CDR2 SMNVEV (reference sequence). The repertoire was sequenced with immunoSEQ multiplex PCR; TCRdb's copy has only in-frame clones and lacks some. The profile shows tens of thousands of clones, 65% to 90% of them singletons. The TCR was taken from an adult with an advanced solid tumor such as melanoma, head and neck, liver or kidney cancer. The sample here was CD4+ or CD8+ T cells sorted from blood, taken in a trial of the OX40 agonist ivuxolimab. The V gene is TRBV27, the J gene TRBJ1-1; 9 positions match TRBD1. CDR3 DNA sequence: TGTGCCAGCAGGGGACAGGGTGCTGAAGCTTTCTTT. Its translation is CASRGQGAEAFF.